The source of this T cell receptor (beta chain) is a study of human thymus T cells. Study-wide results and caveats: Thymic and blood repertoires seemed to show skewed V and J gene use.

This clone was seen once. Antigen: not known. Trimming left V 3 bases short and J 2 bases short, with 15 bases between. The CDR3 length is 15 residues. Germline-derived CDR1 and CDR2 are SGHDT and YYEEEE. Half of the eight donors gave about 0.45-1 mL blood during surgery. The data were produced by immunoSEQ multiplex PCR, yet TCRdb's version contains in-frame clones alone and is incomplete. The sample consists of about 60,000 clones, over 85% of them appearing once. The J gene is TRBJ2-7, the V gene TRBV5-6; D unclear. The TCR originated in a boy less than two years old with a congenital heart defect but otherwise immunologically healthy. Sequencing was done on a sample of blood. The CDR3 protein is CASSSSDFLTYEQYF. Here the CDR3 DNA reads TGTGCCAGCAGCTCATCTGACTTCCTCACCTACGAGCAGTACTTC.